This T cell receptor (beta chain) was sequenced during a study of blood T cell repertoires in COVID-19. Between the trimmed V and J ends, which lost 5 bases and 3 bases, there was a span of 17 bases. Germline values: CDR1 SGHVS, CDR2 FQNEAQ. This CDR3 spans 16 amino acids. The assay was immunoSEQ multiplex PCR, and TCRdb's table has in-frame clones only and misses some. The data contain under 200,000 clones, about 88% of them singletons. Sequencing input: PBMCs or T cells enriched from blood (not recorded which). This chain uses TRBV7-8 with TRBJ2-1; D might be TRBD1 (5 bases). This TCR was sampled from a woman younger than 35 who had recovered from COVID-19. In nucleotides, the CDR3 is TGTGCCAGCAGCCCCCCCCGAGTAGGGGTCTACAATGAGCAGTTCTTC. It translates to CASSPPRVGVYNEQFF. The full variable domain, in which reference TRBV7-8 and TRBJ2-1 provide the parts outside the CDR3, is GAGVSQSPRYKVAKRGQDVALRCDPISGHVSLFWYQQALGQGPEFLTYFQNEAQLDKSGLPSDRFFAERPEGSVSTLKIQRTQQEDSAVYLCASSPPRVGVYNEQFFGPGTRLTVL.